This T cell receptor (beta chain) was identified in a study of OX40 agonist ivuxolimab in advanced cancers. Of note for this clone: What it binds is unknown.

This CDR3 spans 18 amino acids. Germline CDR1 and CDR2: SGHNT and YENEEA. Findings of the study overall: On average, CD8+ T cells had more expanded clones than CD4+.

Produced via immunoSEQ multiplex PCR; TCRdb's table is partial and in-frame only. The sample records around 70,000 clones, almost 90% being singletons. The source material was CD4+ or CD8+ T cells sorted from blood, sampled in a trial of the OX40 agonist ivuxolimab. The rearrangement joins TRBV11-3 to TRBJ2-5; 9 positions match TRBD1. The J call may be incorrect, as the DNA end agrees better with TRBJ2-7. The receptor was derived from an adult with an advanced solid tumor such as melanoma, head and neck, liver or kidney cancer. The CDR3 nucleotides read TGTGCCAGCAGCCACGCGGACAGGGGTCGTACTCCCTCCTACGAGCAGTACTTC. Translating gives CASSHADRGRTPSYEQYF.